The 5 T cell receptor beta chains listed next were all sequenced from one sample in a study of naive CD8 T cells in extremely preterm neonates. Here immunoSEQ multiplex PCR was the method, and the copy in TCRdb shows in-frame clones only, minus some. The data contain over 5,000 clones, approximately 96% of them singletons. Sequenced: naive CD8+ T cells from blood. Source of these receptors: a human donor in good health.

This sequence joins TRBV4-3 and TRBJ1-1; no firm D call. Germline CDR1 is LGHNA and CDR2 is YSLEER. The CDR3 consists of 16 residues. V was clipped by 1 base and J by 1 base, with 13 bases between them. The DNA of the CDR3 is TGCGCCAGCAGCCAAGGTAGCGGCAGCAAGAACACTGAAGCTTTCTTT. As protein: CASSQGSGSKNTEAFF.

The chain carries TRBV6-5 and TRBJ1-2; the match to TRBD1 covers 8 bases. The length of the CDR3 is 16 residues. Trimming removed 0 bases from V and 3 bases from J; junction bases left unmatched: 6. The germline V gene encodes CDR1 MNHEY and CDR2 SVGAGI. The CDR3 bases are TGTGCCAGCAGTTACTCCTCGGACAGGGTGGACTATGGCTACACCTTC. As protein: CASSYSSDRVDYGYTF.

The chain uses TRBV6-1 and TRBJ1-1; 9 bases are a match to TRBD1. There are 16 residues in the CDR3. CDR1 and CDR2 from the germline V gene are MNHNS and SASEGT. The V gene end was trimmed by 4 bases and the J gene end by 5 bases; junction bases not matched to a gene: 11. CDR3 region: CASSGINRGPLTEAFF. CDR3 DNA sequence: TGTGCCAGCAGTGGGATAAACAGGGGGCCGTTAACTGAAGCTTTCTTT.

In DNA, the CDR3 is TGTGCCAGCAGTGAAGCAACAGGGTCTTGGACAGATACGCAGTATTTT. Translation: CASSEATGSWTDTQYF. The chain carries TRBV6-1 and TRBJ2-3; the D gene is possibly TRBD1 (6 bases). V was shortened by 0 bases and J by 3 bases, with 13 bases between the two germline ends. CDR1 MNHNS and CDR2 SASEGT come from the germline V gene. The CDR3 consists of 16 residues.

The chain links TRBV27 to TRBJ1-2; possibly TRBD1 for D (6 bases). The CDR3 runs to 15 residues. V lost 2 bases, J lost 4 bases, and 14 bases lay in between. Germline CDR1 reads MNHEY; CDR2 reads SMNVEV (reference sequence). CDR3 amino acids: CASSLTPTGIYGYTF. In DNA form, the CDR3 reads TGTGCCAGCAGTTTAACCCCGACAGGTATCTATGGCTACACCTTC.